A selection of T cell receptor beta chains follows, all from one sample in a study of cytomegalovirus exposure and HLA in healthy donors. Clones were sequenced by immunoSEQ multiplex PCR, and TCRdb holds only the in-frame ones, with some missing. The profile shows about 120,000 clones, roughly 15% of them singletons. The sample taken for sequencing was PBMCs. All receptors derive from a woman younger than 30 in good health and CMV-seronegative. CDR3s include the opening cysteine and the closing phenylalanine or tryptophan. D genes are given only for firm matches. The listing skips clone size in some rows; elsewhere it reads once, few, many or a size class.

-	few	TRBV6-1	TRBJ1-1	CATGGWMNTEAFF	TGTGCCACCGGGGGGTGGATGAACACTGAAGCTTTCTTT
-	-	TRBV7-8	TRBJ2-5	CASSRRGQRETQYF	TGTGCCAGCAGCCGGAGGGGTCAGAGGGAGACCCAGTACTTC
TRBD1	few	TRBV15	TRBJ1-5	CATTGQGLSNQPQHF	TGTGCCACCACCGGACAGGGTTTGAGCAATCAGCCCCAGCATTTT
-	-	TRBV6-1	TRBJ1-5	CASSEGSGGWEPQHF	TGTGCCAGCAGTGAAGGGTCCGGGGGGTGGGAGCCCCAGCATTTT
-	-	TRBV30	TRBJ2-2	CAWSVGSLTGLFF	TGTGCCTGGAGTGTAGGCAGTCTGACGGGGCTGTTTTTT
TRBD1	-	TRBV28	TRBJ2-7	CASREGAREQYF	TGTGCCAGCCGCGAGGGGGCGAGGGAGCAGTACTTC
TRBD2	many	TRBV6-1	TRBJ2-5	CASSELAGEGETQYF	TGTGCCAGCAGTGAGTTGGCGGGAGAGGGGGAGACCCAGTACTTC
-	few	TRBV5-4	TRBJ2-1	CASSWGVWGNNEQFF	TGTGCCAGCAGCTGGGGGGTGTGGGGCAACAATGAGCAGTTCTTC
TRBD1	few	TRBV5-1	TRBJ2-6	CASSPAGQGVNSGANVLTF	TGCGCCAGCAGCCCGGCCGGCCAGGGGGTCAACTCTGGGGCCAACGTCCTGACTTTC
TRBD1	-	TRBV7-3	TRBJ1-6	CASSYDRVSPLHF	TGTGCCAGCAGCTATGACAGGGTTTCACCCCTCCACTTT
-	few	TRBV9	TRBJ2-7	CASSGTSYEQYF	TGTGCCAGCAGCGGGACTTCCTACGAGCAGTACTTC
TRBD2	few	TRBV2	TRBJ2-2	CASADGTNPNTGELFF	TGTGCCAGCGCGGACGGGACTAACCCGAACACCGGGGAGCTGTTTTTT
-	few	TRBV7-2	TRBJ2-1	CASSLGLAYNEQFF	TGTGCCAGCAGCTTAGGACTAGCCTACAATGAGCAGTTCTTC
TRBD1	-	TRBV5-1	TRBJ2-7	CASKMRQGSYEQYF	TGCGCCAGCAAAATGCGACAGGGCTCCTACGAGCAGTACTTC
TRBD2	few	TRBV7-6	TRBJ2-1	CASSPLTSGRPYNEQFF	TGTGCCAGCAGCCCCCTGACTAGCGGGAGGCCTTACAATGAGCAGTTCTTC
TRBD1	-	TRBV27	TRBJ1-4	CASSSGQGDEKLFF	TGTGCCAGCAGTAGTGGACAGGGGGATGAAAAACTGTTTTTT
-	-	TRBV2	TRBJ2-1	CASRANSYEQFF	TGTGCCAGCAGAGCGAATAGCTATGAGCAGTTCTTC
TRBD1	few	TRBV19	TRBJ1-5	CASSNLRDRGILSNQPQHF	TGTGCCAGTAGTAACCTCCGGGACAGGGGAATTTTAAGCAATCAGCCCCAGCATTTT
-	-	TRBV30	TRBJ1-1	CAWDPGTGTEAFF	TGTGCCTGGGACCCGGGTACGGGTACTGAAGCTTTCTTT